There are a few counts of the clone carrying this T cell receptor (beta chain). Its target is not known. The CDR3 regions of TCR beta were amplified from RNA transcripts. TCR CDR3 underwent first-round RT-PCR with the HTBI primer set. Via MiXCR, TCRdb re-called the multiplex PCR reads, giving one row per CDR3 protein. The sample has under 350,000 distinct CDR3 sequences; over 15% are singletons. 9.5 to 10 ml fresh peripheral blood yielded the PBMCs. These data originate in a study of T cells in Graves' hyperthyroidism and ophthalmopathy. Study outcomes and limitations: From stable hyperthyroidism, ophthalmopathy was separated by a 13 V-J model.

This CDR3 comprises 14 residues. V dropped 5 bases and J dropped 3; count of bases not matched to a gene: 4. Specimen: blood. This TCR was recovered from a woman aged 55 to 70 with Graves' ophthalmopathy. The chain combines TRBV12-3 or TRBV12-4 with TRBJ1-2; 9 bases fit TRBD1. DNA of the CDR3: TGTGCCAGCAGTATACAGGGGGCTGACTATGGCTACACCTTC. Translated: CASSIQGADYGYTF.